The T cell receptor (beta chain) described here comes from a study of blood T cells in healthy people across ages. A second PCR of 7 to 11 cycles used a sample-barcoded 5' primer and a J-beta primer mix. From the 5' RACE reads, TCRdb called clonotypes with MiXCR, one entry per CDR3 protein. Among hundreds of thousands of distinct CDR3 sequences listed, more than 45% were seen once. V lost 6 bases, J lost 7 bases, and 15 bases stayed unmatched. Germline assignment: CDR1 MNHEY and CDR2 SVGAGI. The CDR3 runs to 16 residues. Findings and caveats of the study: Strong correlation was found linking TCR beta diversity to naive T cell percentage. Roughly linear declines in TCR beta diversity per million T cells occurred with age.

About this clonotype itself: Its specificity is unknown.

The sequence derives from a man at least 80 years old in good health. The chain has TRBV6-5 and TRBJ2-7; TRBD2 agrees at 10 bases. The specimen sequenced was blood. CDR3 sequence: CASSTSGASSYNEQYF. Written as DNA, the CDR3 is TGTGCCAGCAGCACTAGCGGGGCGAGCTCCTACAATGAGCAGTACTTC.